This record concerns one T cell receptor beta chain sequence. The target antigen is unknown. The sample is drawn from a study of T cell responses to AZD1222 COVID-19 vaccine. Study-wide points: Sampling captured repertoires only after the peak T cell response. At 160-218 and 743-854, vaccine-associated CD4 TCRs were dominant, and they spanned spike.

Repertoires were generated with immunoSEQ multiplex PCR, while TCRdb's copy carries only in-frame clones and drops some. The data hold 150,000 to 200,000 clones, with 85% to 95% observed a single time. The input for sequencing was peripheral blood, taken on day 0 of AZD1222 vaccination. The source of this sequence is an adult in good health.

Written as DNA, the CDR3 is TGTGCCAGCAGTCCCCTCGCGAGGGCCAGCTATAATTCACCCCTCCACTTT. It translates to CASSPLARASYNSPLHF. The chain couples TRBV27 to TRBJ1-6, with unresolved D. The V end was cut by 5 bases, the J end by 3 bases, with 17 bases between. The CDR3 is 17 residues long. The V gene's germline CDR1 is MNHEY and CDR2 SMNVEV (reference sequence).